The T cell receptor beta chain under discussion was sequenced for a study of technical replicates of blood from a handful of donors. The assay was immunoSEQ multiplex PCR, and TCRdb's table has in-frame clones only and misses some. The data hold 75,000 to 100,000 clones, with about 95% observed a single time. The V and J ends lost 5 bases and 0 bases respectively, with 10 bases between them. The CDR3 is 15 residues long. CDR1 is MNHEY and CDR2 is SMNVEV in the germline V gene (reference sequence). J is TRBJ2-2 and V is TRBV27; the D is unclear. This TCR was recovered from a human donor in good health. Sequenced input: T cells isolated from PBMCs. The CDR3 coding sequence is TGTGCCAGCAGTCCGCGAGGCTCGAACACCGGGGAGCTGTTTTTT. It specifies CASSPRGSNTGELFF.